Listed below are T cell receptor beta chains from one sample, sequenced in a study of cytomegalovirus exposure and HLA in healthy donors. Sequencing was performed with immunoSEQ multiplex PCR; in TCRdb, only in-frame clones are kept and a portion is missing. The data show 150,000 or so clones, with 77% seen just once and roughly 2.1% held by the top ten. The sequencing input was PBMCs. These receptors all come from a man aged 50 or older in good health and CMV-seropositive. Each CDR3 is given without its conserved first and last residue. Each record gives: V gene, J gene, D gene, clone size, CDR3 protein. The D gene is left open where the match is weak. Clone size appears in some rows only: once, few, many, or a class for an expanded clone.

v_call: TRBV9; j_call: TRBJ2-5; d_call: TRBD2; clone_size: .; cdr3_aa: ASSVSSGETQY
v_call: TRBV27; j_call: TRBJ1-1; d_call: .; clone_size: .; cdr3_aa: ASSFFPRSMNTEAF
v_call: TRBV19; j_call: TRBJ1-1; d_call: .; clone_size: .; cdr3_aa: ASSIRVGNTEAF
v_call: TRBV19; j_call: TRBJ1-2; d_call: TRBD1; clone_size: .; cdr3_aa: ASSTDRGLYGYT
v_call: TRBV5-6; j_call: TRBJ2-6; d_call: .; clone_size: .; cdr3_aa: ASSEGVRDVLT
v_call: TRBV18; j_call: TRBJ2-1; d_call: .; clone_size: once; cdr3_aa: ASSFGQVGSSNEQF
v_call: TRBV27; j_call: TRBJ1-2; d_call: .; clone_size: .; cdr3_aa: ASSLSIDSPYGYT
v_call: TRBV28; j_call: TRBJ2-7; d_call: .; clone_size: .; cdr3_aa: ASRSGYYEQY
v_call: TRBV5-4; j_call: TRBJ2-7; d_call: TRBD1; clone_size: .; cdr3_aa: ASSWGTGQSYEQY
v_call: TRBV12-2; j_call: TRBJ2-7; d_call: .; clone_size: few; cdr3_aa: ASRFTSGGGSSYEQY
v_call: TRBV9; j_call: TRBJ2-7; d_call: TRBD2; clone_size: .; cdr3_aa: ASSVLAGGSYEQY
v_call: TRBV7-9; j_call: TRBJ1-2; d_call: TRBD1; clone_size: once; cdr3_aa: ASSLRRGGGRSNYGYT
v_call: TRBV30; j_call: TRBJ2-7; d_call: TRBD1; clone_size: .; cdr3_aa: AWRPSGQKVTYEQY
v_call: TRBV19; j_call: TRBJ2-5; d_call: TRBD1; clone_size: .; cdr3_aa: ASKLTGYGETQY
v_call: TRBV6-5; j_call: TRBJ2-5; d_call: TRBD2; clone_size: .; cdr3_aa: ASSYRLAGQETQY
v_call: TRBV7-2; j_call: TRBJ2-7; d_call: TRBD2; clone_size: .; cdr3_aa: ASSLSGAVYEQY
v_call: TRBV12-5; j_call: TRBJ1-1; d_call: TRBD1; clone_size: .; cdr3_aa: ASGPDRTGGRWTEAF
v_call: TRBV9; j_call: TRBJ2-5; d_call: TRBD2; clone_size: once; cdr3_aa: ASSVGSLAGTQY
v_call: TRBV5-5; j_call: TRBJ2-1; d_call: .; clone_size: .; cdr3_aa: ASSFFRVNEQF
v_call: TRBV5-1; j_call: TRBJ2-7; d_call: .; clone_size: .; cdr3_aa: ASSLAGSGFGEQY
v_call: TRBV11-3; j_call: TRBJ1-2; d_call: .; clone_size: .; cdr3_aa: ASILFPLNRLYGYT
v_call: TRBV29-1; j_call: TRBJ2-7; d_call: .; clone_size: .; cdr3_aa: SVQIRVVDEQY
v_call: TRBV7-9; j_call: TRBJ2-7; d_call: .; clone_size: .; cdr3_aa: ASSLERGKLLPYEQY
v_call: TRBV4-1; j_call: TRBJ1-2; d_call: TRBD1; clone_size: .; cdr3_aa: ASSDIGQGGYGYT
v_call: TRBV28; j_call: TRBJ2-2; d_call: TRBD1; clone_size: .; cdr3_aa: ASSRDSYYTGELF
v_call: TRBV2; j_call: TRBJ1-3; d_call: .; clone_size: .; cdr3_aa: ARPSRLPGNTIY
v_call: TRBV5-1; j_call: TRBJ2-5; d_call: TRBD1; clone_size: once; cdr3_aa: ASSPTGYQETQY
v_call: TRBV27; j_call: TRBJ1-1; d_call: .; clone_size: .; cdr3_aa: ASSLSGGGTRGRAF
v_call: TRBV4-3; j_call: TRBJ2-2; d_call: .; clone_size: .; cdr3_aa: ASSQQALNRGELF
v_call: TRBV5-5; j_call: TRBJ2-5; d_call: TRBD1; clone_size: .; cdr3_aa: ASSWGQGPMETQY
v_call: TRBV15; j_call: TRBJ2-6; d_call: TRBD2; clone_size: .; cdr3_aa: ATSRDRSLGEGGANVLT
v_call: TRBV11-3; j_call: TRBJ1-5; d_call: TRBD1; clone_size: .; cdr3_aa: ASSGTGPQPQH
v_call: TRBV27; j_call: TRBJ1-6; d_call: .; clone_size: few; cdr3_aa: ASRGLSSYNSPLH
v_call: TRBV18; j_call: TRBJ1-1; d_call: TRBD1; clone_size: .; cdr3_aa: ASSPGQGNTEAF
v_call: TRBV5-5; j_call: TRBJ2-5; d_call: .; clone_size: few; cdr3_aa: ASSLLETQY
v_call: TRBV5-1; j_call: TRBJ1-4; d_call: TRBD1; clone_size: .; cdr3_aa: ASSTGAFVEKLF
v_call: TRBV18; j_call: TRBJ2-4; d_call: TRBD2; clone_size: .; cdr3_aa: ASSPTLAGDKAKNIQY
v_call: TRBV7-9; j_call: TRBJ2-2; d_call: TRBD1; clone_size: once; cdr3_aa: ASSFWTGINTGELF
v_call: TRBV19; j_call: TRBJ1-4; d_call: .; clone_size: .; cdr3_aa: ASSKQGTNEKLF
v_call: TRBV5-8; j_call: TRBJ2-5; d_call: .; clone_size: .; cdr3_aa: ASSLMEKTQETQY
v_call: TRBV7-9; j_call: TRBJ1-2; d_call: .; clone_size: .; cdr3_aa: ASSARGGSYT